The 30 T cell receptor beta chains presented below share a single source sample, sequenced in a study of control samples from healthy donors and cancer patients. Assay: immunoSEQ multiplex PCR; the TCRdb copy retains only in-frame clones and omits some. The table lists 100,000 to 150,000 clones, around 93% of them singletons, with about 2.2% in the top ten. Sequencing was done on a sample of blood. The receptors come from a woman aged 50 to 60 in good health.

The chain couples TRBV5-1 to TRBJ1-1; unclear D gene. Germline CDR1 is SGHRS and CDR2 is YFSETQ. This CDR3 contains 14 residues. Trimming took 2 bases from V and 1 from J, leaving 9 bases between them. CDR3 protein: CASSFRTGNTEAFF. DNA of the CDR3: TGCGCCAGCAGCTTTAGAACGGGGAACACTGAAGCTTTCTTT.

The chain uses TRBV14 and TRBJ1-3, with D possibly matching TRBD1 (5 bases). The CDR3 has 13 amino acids. In germline, CDR1 is SGHDN, CDR2 FVKESK. The germline V and J ends were trimmed by 2 bases and 16 bases, with 18 bases remaining between them. In DNA form, the CDR3 reads TGTGCCAGCAGCCAAATACCCGGGACCCGATTTTATTTT. Protein sequence: CASSQIPGTRFYF.

The chain uses TRBV2 and TRBJ1-5; maybe TRBD1 (6 bases). V lost 5 bases and J lost 7, with 12 bases in between. The CDR3 extends over 13 amino acids. CDR1 is SNHLY, CDR2 FYNNEI, per germline. In nucleotides, the CDR3 is TGTGCCAGCAGTCAACGAGGGGGGCAGCCCCAGCATTTT. It translates to CASSQRGGQPQHF.

The chain employs TRBV29-1 and TRBJ2-3, with D perhaps TRBD1 (6 bases). There are 15 residues in the CDR3. V lost 4 bases and J lost 2, with 16 bases in between. The germline V gene encodes CDR1 SQVTM and CDR2 ANQGSEA. The CDR3 protein is CSVARDNRLTDTQYF. For the CDR3, the DNA is TGCAGCGTTGCAAGGGACAATCGACTCACAGATACGCAGTATTTT.

The chain uses TRBV3-1 (or the pseudogene TRBV3-2) and TRBJ2-7, with 11 bases fitting TRBD2. Per germline, CDR1 LGHDT and CDR2 YNNKEL (reference sequence). This CDR3 is 13 amino acids long. J was trimmed by 8 bases and V by 2 bases; bases with no gene match: 2. CDR3 amino acids: CASSQLAGGQQYF. CDR3 sequence (DNA): TGTGCCAGCAGCCAACTAGCGGGGGGCCAGCAGTACTTC.

The chain couples TRBV6-1 to TRBJ1-3; D is unresolved. CDR1 is MNHNS, CDR2 SASEGT, per germline. V was clipped by 3 bases and J by 0 bases, with 9 bases between them. This CDR3 has 15 amino acids. CDR3 amino acids: CASSEGFPSGNTIYF. DNA of the CDR3: TGTGCCAGCAGTGAGGGGTTCCCCTCTGGAAACACCATATATTTT.

The chain combines TRBV6-5 with TRBJ2-2; D ambiguous. Germline V gene data show CDR1 as MNHEY and CDR2 as SVGAGI. Between the trimmed V and J ends, which lost 4 bases and 0 bases, there was a span of 9 bases. The CDR3 loop spans 15 amino acids. Here the CDR3 DNA reads TGTGCCAGCAGTTTGGTCAAGGCGAACACCGGGGAGCTGTTTTTT. This translates into CASSLVKANTGELFF.

About this clone itself: This sample includes further DNA sequences coding for the same CDR3. The V call is TRBV27, the J call TRBJ1-2; weak D call: TRBD1 (5 bases). CDR3 length: 13 residues. V lost 0 bases to trimming and J lost 4 bases, with 6 bases between them. Germline CDR1 MNHEY, CDR2 SMNVEV (reference sequence). CDR3 nucleotide sequence: TGTGCCAGCAGTTTATCAGGGGCCTATGGCTACACCTTC. Translating it yields CASSLSGAYGYTF.

The chain links TRBV6-5 to TRBJ1-4; D call uncertain. V was trimmed by 6 bases and J by 8 bases, leaving 19 bases between them. There are 15 residues in the CDR3. Germline V gene data show CDR1 as MNHEY and CDR2 as SVGAGI. CDR3 sequence: CASRRNGPLKEKLFF. The CDR3 DNA reads as TGTGCCAGCAGGCGGAACGGCCCCCTAAAGGAAAAACTGTTTTTT.

This clone was seen just once. For the CDR3, the DNA is TGTGCCAGCAGCCCCCGGGGGAGGGGTGAAAAACTGTTTTTT. Residues: CASSPRGRGEKLFF. The V call is TRBV7-2, the J call TRBJ1-4; perhaps TRBD1 as D (5 bases). The CDR3 runs to 14 residues. Trimming pared 5 bases from V and 7 bases from J, leaving 14 bases between. CDR1 and CDR2 (germline): SGHTA, FQGNSA.

The chain uses TRBV23-1 and TRBJ1-1; D perhaps matches TRBD1 (5 bases). TRBV23-1 is an ORF; its function is uncertain. The CDR3 contains 15 residues. The V end was cut by 7 bases, the J end by 3 bases, with 18 bases between. CDR3 sequence: CASNRQGESHTEAFF. Here the CDR3 DNA reads TGCGCCAGCAACCGACAAGGGGAATCCCACACTGAAGCTTTCTTT.

The chain couples TRBV18 to TRBJ2-7, with D perhaps matching TRBD1 or TRBD2 (5 bases each). This CDR3 has 15 amino acids. Trimming pared 3 bases from V and 5 bases from J, leaving 17 bases between. Germline V gives CDR1 KGHSH, CDR2 LQKENI. The CDR3 here is CASSPPGRLPHEQYF. CDR3 sequence (DNA): TGTGCCAGCTCACCTCCGGGACGTCTTCCCCACGAGCAGTACTTC.

This clone was found once. The rearrangement links TRBV14 to TRBJ2-7, with D hard to call. The ends were cut back, 0 bases at V and 3 bases at J, with 3 bases in the middle. There are 12 residues in the CDR3. Per the germline V gene, CDR1 is SGHDN and CDR2 is FVKESK. The CDR3 is CASSQDHYEQYF. CDR3 bases: TGTGCCAGCAGCCAAGATCACTACGAGCAGTACTTC.

The table lists this clone with a count of one. J is TRBJ1-1 and V is TRBV15; D is uncertain. V lost 1 base to trimming and J lost 0 bases, with 9 bases between them. The germline CDR1 and CDR2 sequences are LNHNV and YYDKDF (reference sequence). The CDR3 loop spans 15 amino acids. CDR3 loop: CATSRGTSVNTEAFF. As DNA, the CDR3 is TGTGCCACCAGCAGAGGTACCTCGGTGAACACTGAAGCTTTCTTT.

The chain recombines TRBV21-1 with TRBJ2-1; the D call of TRBD1 is as the table states it, not checked on the DNA. TRBV21-1 is flagged as a pseudogene. The CDR3 covers 14 residues. CDR3 in DNA: TGTGCCAGCAGCAAAGTTGGACAGTACAATGAGCAGTTCTTC. As protein: CASSKVGQYNEQFF.

This clone was seen just once. The gene calls are TRBV28 and TRBJ1-5; D is uncertain. The CDR3 totals 15 residues. V was shortened by 5 bases and J by 2 bases, with 13 bases between the two germline ends. The germline V gene encodes CDR1 MDHEN and CDR2 SYDVKM. CDR3 amino acids: CASSPPQLGNQPQHF. CDR3 nucleotides: TGTGCCAGCAGTCCCCCTCAATTGGGCAATCAGCCCCAGCATTTT.

The chain carries TRBV11-2 and TRBJ1-4; 7 nucleotides align to TRBD1. Germline V gives CDR1 SGHAT, CDR2 FQNNGV. V gave up 1 base and J gave up 5 bases; unmatched junction bases: 13. This CDR3 has 18 residues. The CDR3 is CASSLGLWDSVPNEKLFF. As DNA, the CDR3 is TGTGCCAGCAGCTTAGGGCTGTGGGACAGCGTCCCAAATGAAAAACTGTTTTTT.

The V gene is TRBV10-3, the J gene TRBJ2-2; TRBD2 is a possible D gene (5 bases). V lost 7 bases, J lost 1 base, and 13 bases lay in between. There are 15 residues in the CDR3. Germline lookup yields CDR1 ENHRY and CDR2 SYGVKD. CDR3 residues: CAIKLGRENTGELFF. CDR3 sequence (DNA): TGTGCCATCAAATTAGGACGGGAGAACACCGGGGAGCTGTTTTTT.

The chain couples TRBV27 to TRBJ2-7, with unresolved D. With 2 bases removed from V and 3 bases from J, the gap between germline ends came to 8 bases. The germline V gene encodes CDR1 MNHEY and CDR2 SMNVEV (reference sequence). CDR3 length: 13 residues. The CDR3 DNA is TGTGCCAGCAGTTTAATGTGGGGCTACGAGCAGTACTTC. Amino acids: CASSLMWGYEQYF.

The V call is TRBV12-5, the J call TRBJ1-5; the match to TRBD1 covers 9 bases. V lost 6 bases and J lost 9; bases outside the gene matches: 15. The length of the CDR3 is 16 residues. CDR1 and CDR2 from the germline V gene are LGHNT and FRNRAP. The CDR3 nucleotides are TGTGCTAGTGGCTATGGGACAGGGAAAGGTGGAAGGCCCCAGCATTTT. This sequence encodes CASGYGTGKGGRPQHF.

CDR3 DNA sequence: TGCGCCAGCAGTGAGTCTACTAGCGGGAGTCCCCAAAACATTCAGTACTTC. Translation gives CASSESTSGSPQNIQYF. V is TRBV10-2 and J is TRBJ2-4; 11 nucleotides line up with TRBD2. V lost 0 bases and J lost 5; bases outside the gene matches: 6. Germline values: CDR1 WSHSY, CDR2 SAAADI. The CDR3 loop spans 17 amino acids.

V is TRBV10-3 and J is TRBJ2-7; possibly TRBD2 for D (5 bases). CDR1 ENHRY and CDR2 SYGVKD come from the germline V gene. This CDR3 is built from 12 residues. Trimming pared 4 bases from V and 3 bases from J, leaving 7 bases between. The CDR3 loop reads CAISVGVYEQYF. Written as DNA, the CDR3 is TGTGCCATCAGTGTGGGAGTCTACGAGCAGTACTTC.

The chain recombines TRBV2 with TRBJ2-3; 7 nucleotides line up with TRBD1. From germline, CDR1 is SNHLY and CDR2 FYNNEI. The CDR3 runs to 12 residues. The V gene end was trimmed by 4 bases and the J gene end by 8 bases; junction bases not matched to a gene: 3. CDR3 loop: CASSGDRGTQYF. In nucleotides, the CDR3 is TGTGCCAGCAGTGGGGACAGAGGTACGCAGTATTTT.

The chain recombines TRBV6-2 or TRBV6-3 with TRBJ1-1; D remains unclear. The germline V and J ends were trimmed by 5 bases and 5 bases, with 9 bases remaining between them. The CDR3 consists of 12 residues. Germline V gene data show CDR1 as MNHEY and CDR2 as SVGEGT. DNA of the CDR3: TGTGCCAGCAGTACAGCGGGTACTGAAGCTTTCTTT. It codes for CASSTAGTEAFF.

V and J are TRBV30 and TRBJ1-2; D is uncertain. The V and J ends lost 6 bases and 4 bases respectively, with 12 bases between them. Germline V gene lookup returns CDR1 GTSNPN and CDR2 SVGIG (reference sequence). This CDR3 is 12 amino acids long. CDR3 protein: CACMKDLYGYTF. CDR3 bases: TGTGCCTGCATGAAGGACCTCTATGGCTACACCTTC.

The chain recombines TRBV19 with TRBJ1-3; D uncertain. This CDR3 is 15 amino acids long. Between the trimmed V and J ends, which lost 7 bases and 0 bases, there was a span of 13 bases. Germline V gene sequence: CDR1 LNHDA, CDR2 SQIVND (reference sequence). The CDR3 DNA reads TGTGCCAGTACCCCGGGCCCGTACTCTGGAAACACCATATATTTT. Translated, it gives CASTPGPYSGNTIYF.

The rearrangement links TRBV5-5 to TRBJ2-2, with TRBD1 matching over 7 bases. The CDR3 runs to 13 residues. V lost 2 bases and J lost 6; bases outside the gene matches: 1. The germline CDR1 and CDR2 sequences are SGHKS and YYEKEE (reference sequence). In DNA, the CDR3 is TGTGCCAGCAGCTTCCAGGGGGCCGGGGAGCTGTTTTTT. Its translation is CASSFQGAGELFF.

V is TRBV28 and J is TRBJ1-1, with TRBD1 as a possible D gene (6 bases). The CDR3 runs to 15 residues. The germline CDR1 and CDR2 sequences are MDHEN and SYDVKM. The V gene lost 5 bases and the J gene lost 2 bases, with 15 bases spanning the gap. CDR3 bases: TGTGCCAGCAGTCTCCCCCGGGGGGCCAACACTGAAGCTTTCTTT. Translating it yields CASSLPRGANTEAFF.

The chain recombines TRBV10-1 with TRBJ1-1, with unresolved D. Trimming stripped 5 bases from V and 6 bases from J, with 7 bases between. Germline V CDR1 and CDR2: WNHNN, SYGVQD (reference sequence). CDR3 length: 11 residues. The CDR3 spells CASSSGAEAFF. DNA of the CDR3: TGCGCCAGCAGTTCCGGGGCTGAAGCTTTCTTT.

A single count supports this clone. The CDR3 coding sequence is TGTGCCAGCAGCTCCGATAGACAGGTTTATAACTATGGCTACACCTTC. Translated, it gives CASSSDRQVYNYGYTF. The V call is TRBV7-9, the J call TRBJ1-2, with D perhaps matching TRBD1 (6 bases). CDR1 is SEHNR and CDR2 is FQNEAQ in the germline V gene (reference sequence). V was trimmed by 4 bases and J by 1 base, leaving 16 bases between them. There are 16 residues in the CDR3.